This TCR beta chain was observed in a study of CD8+ T cells in alopecia areata. Study conclusions and caveats: Many of the expanded lesional clones endured in scalp and blood while on tofacitinib. Greater clonality was observed in lesional scalp samples, especially alopecia totalis/universalis, versus normal scalp.

Following extraction, RNA underwent reverse transcription to cDNA, which served as the sequencing template. Only in-frame clones appear in the TCRdb table, and some are missing; sequencing was by immunoSEQ multiplex PCR. The data hold approximately 300,000 clones, with nearly 60% observed a single time. The CDR3 is 17 residues long. Looked up from germline, CDR1 is SGHTA and CDR2 is FQGNSA. V trimming: 4 bases; J trimming: 3 bases; junction bases outside the gene matches: 9. Regarding this clone: Its antigen is undetermined.

Treatment reported: oral pan-JAK inhibitor, 5-10 mg twice daily. The chain joins TRBV7-2 to TRBJ2-3; TRBD2 matches at 11 bases. The sequencing here drew on CD4+ T cells sorted from blood, taken at week 24, from a patient treated with tofacitinib. The receptor was isolated from a human donor with alopecia areata. CDR3 protein: CASSSGVAGGPTDTQYF. CDR3 coding DNA: TGTGCCAGCAGCTCCGGAGTAGCGGGGGGGCCAACAGATACGCAGTATTTT.